The 15 T cell receptor beta chains given below trace back to one sample, sequenced in a study of blood T cell repertoires in COVID-19. Assay used: immunoSEQ multiplex PCR; TCRdb lists only in-frame clones, some missing. The sample has fewer than 150,000 clones; just over 75% are singletons. The material sequenced was peripheral blood. These receptors came from a human donor in a cohort sampled during active COVID-19.

The V call is TRBV1, the J call TRBJ2-2; no DNA check was done on the table's D call, TRBD2. TRBV1 is recorded as a pseudogene. The CDR3 is 19 amino acids. The CDR3 DNA reads TGCACCAGCAGCCAAGACACTGCTAGCGGGGGCCAGAACACCGGGGAGCTGTTTTTT. It yields the protein CTSSQDTASGGQNTGELFF.

CDR3 in DNA: TGTGCCAGCAGTGATCGAGGGTCCCCCAACTACGAGCAGTACTTC. Translation: CASSDRGSPNYEQYF. The V and J genes are TRBV6-1 and TRBJ2-7; D perhaps matches TRBD2 (5 bases). Trimming left V 3 bases short and J 3 bases short, with 15 bases between. Germline V lookup: CDR1 MNHNS, CDR2 SASEGT. The CDR3 covers 15 residues.

V is TRBV28 and J is TRBJ1-5, with TRBD1 matching over 8 bases. Trimming at V came to 6 bases and at J to 5 bases, leaving 3 bases not matched to a gene. CDR1 and CDR2 from the germline V gene are MDHEN and SYDVKM. The CDR3 contains 13 residues. CDR3 DNA: TGTGCCAGCAGGGACAGGGACTATCAGCCCCAGCATTTT. Translated, it gives CASRDRDYQPQHF.

This clone has a single count. V usage is TRBV19 and J usage is TRBJ1-5, with 7 bases aligning to TRBD1. The junction had 9 bases not matched to a gene; V was cut back by 5 bases and J by 5 bases. The CDR3 loop spans 15 amino acids. Germline CDR1 is LNHDA and CDR2 is SQIVND (reference sequence). The CDR3 DNA sequence: TGTGCCAGTAGTCGGGTCGGACAGGTTTATCAGCCCCAGCATTTT. Its translation is CASSRVGQVYQPQHF.

V is TRBV27 and J is TRBJ2-1, with a tentative D call TRBD2 (7 bases). V lost 3 bases and J lost 9, with 15 bases in between. Germline CDR1 reads MNHEY; CDR2 reads SMNVEV (reference sequence). The CDR3 consists of 14 residues. As DNA, the CDR3 is TGTGCCAGCAGTTTTGGGGGGGGGCCGGGTGAGCAGTTCTTC. Translating gives CASSFGGGPGEQFF.

This clone has only a few counts. This chain links TRBV11-2 with TRBJ1-3, with TRBD1 as a possible D gene (6 bases). The CDR3 totals 13 residues. CDR1 is SGHAT, CDR2 FQNNGV, per germline. V was trimmed by 10 bases and J by 8 bases, leaving 18 bases between them. The CDR3, as DNA: TGTGCCACGTCGGCAGTGGCAGGGGACACCATATATTTT. Its protein product is CATSAVAGDTIYF.

The chain carries TRBV6-5 and TRBJ2-7; a weak D match, TRBD1 (5 bases). Germline-derived CDR1 and CDR2 are MNHEY and SVGAGI. V lost 9 bases, J lost 0 bases, and 12 bases lay in between. CDR3 length equals 13 residues. The DNA for the CDR3 is TGTGCCAGTAGACAGTTTGGCTCCTACGAGCAGTACTTC. This codes for CASRQFGSYEQYF.

V is TRBV19 and J is TRBJ2-6, with 8 nucleotides matching TRBD1. The V and J ends lost 7 bases and 0 bases, in that order; junction bases with no gene match: 20. CDR3 length equals 21 residues. Germline V gene data show CDR1 as LNHDA and CDR2 as SQIVND (reference sequence). The CDR3 DNA reads as TGTGCCAGTAAGATGTGGGGTTCGATGACAGGGGCCCTCTCTGGGGCCAACGTCCTGACTTTC. Translating gives CASKMWGSMTGALSGANVLTF.

This clone has at least ten counts. The V call is TRBV4-1, the J call TRBJ2-7; 9 bases align to TRBD2. V lost 4 bases, J lost 7 bases, and 8 bases stayed unmatched. The CDR3 totals 14 residues. Germline V gene data show CDR1 as MGHRA and CDR2 as YSYEKL. CDR3 coding DNA: TGCGCCAGCAGCCGAGGTAGCGGGGGAGGTGAGCAGTACTTC. Encoded protein: CASSRGSGGGEQYF.

A single count supports this clone. The gene calls are TRBV6-5 and TRBJ1-2; D gene unclear. Per germline, CDR1 MNHEY and CDR2 SVGAGI. The ends were cut back, 6 bases at V and 8 bases at J, with 16 bases in the middle. This CDR3 region has 13 residues. CDR3 bases: TGTGCCAGCAGCCACGGGTCCGCCATAGGCTACACCTTC. As protein: CASSHGSAIGYTF.

CDR3 bases: TGTGCCAGCAGCCAAACCGGAGGTACCCTCGAGCAGTACTTC. Residues: CASSQTGGTLEQYF. This chain links TRBV3-1 (or the pseudogene TRBV3-2) with TRBJ2-7; D possibly corresponds to TRBD2 (5 bases). CDR1 is LGHDT, CDR2 YNNKEL, per germline (reference sequence). The CDR3 extends over 14 amino acids. The V end was cut by 2 bases, the J end by 6 bases, with 14 bases between.

This sequence joins TRBV24-1 and TRBJ2-1, with D hard to call. Trimming removed 3 bases from V and 4 bases from J, with 6 bases in between. The germline V gene encodes CDR1 KGHDR and CDR2 SFDVKD. The CDR3 is made up of 13 amino acids. CDR3 DNA: TGTGCCACCAGTGATGGGCCATACAATGAGCAGTTCTTC. Translated, it gives CATSDGPYNEQFF.

V is TRBV7-9 and J is TRBJ2-2; 12 nucleotides line up with TRBD2. J was trimmed by 3 bases and V by 5 bases; bases with no gene match: 4. This CDR3 spans 16 amino acids. The germline V gene has CDR1 SEHNR and CDR2 FQNEAQ (reference sequence). The CDR3 DNA follows: TGTGCCAGCAGCCTCGCTAGCGGGGGGGACACCGGGGAGCTGTTTTTT. Encoded protein: CASSLASGGDTGELFF.

The rearrangement joins TRBV18 to TRBJ2-5; TRBD2 might be the D (6 bases). This CDR3 spans 14 amino acids. CDR1 KGHSH and CDR2 LQKENI come from the germline V gene. V lost 6 bases, J lost 5 bases, and 16 bases lay in between. DNA for the CDR3: TGTGCCAGCTCCTCCGGGACTTTGTTGGAGACCCAGTACTTC. Translated, it gives CASSSGTLLETQYF.

This sequence joins TRBV27 and TRBJ2-6; D is ambiguous. Germline V gene lookup returns CDR1 MNHEY and CDR2 SMNVEV (reference sequence). This CDR3 region has 14 residues. The V and J ends lost 4 bases and 0 bases respectively, with 4 bases between them. The CDR3 sequence is CASSYTSGANVLTF. The CDR3 coding sequence is TGTGCCAGCAGTTACACCTCTGGGGCCAACGTCCTGACTTTC.